This TCR beta chain stems from a study of blood T cell repertoires in COVID-19. This clone was seen once. Trimming removed 7 bases from V and 0 bases from J, with 13 bases in between. Per germline, CDR1 SQVTM and CDR2 ANQGSEA. The CDR3 covers 14 residues. Repertoires were generated with immunoSEQ multiplex PCR, while TCRdb's copy carries only in-frame clones and drops some. The table has over 200,000 clones, 84% seen once; the top ten hold less than 7%. The study recruited people aged roughly 18 to 100 years across about two dozen US areas. The rearrangement uses TRBV29-1 and TRBJ1-3; D not resolved. Material: PBMCs or T cells enriched from blood (not recorded which). This TCR came from a middle-aged woman who had recovered from COVID-19. The CDR3 protein is CSAQPGVSGNTIYF. DNA for the CDR3: TGCAGCGCCCAACCCGGGGTCTCTGGAAACACCATATATTTT. Full variable domain (missing parts from reference TRBV29-1 and TRBJ1-3): SAVISQKPSRDICQRGTSLTIQCQVDSQVTMMFWYRQQPGQSLTLIATANQGSEATYESGFVIDKFPISRPNLTFSTLTVSNMSPEDSSIYLCSAQPGVSGNTIYFGEGSWLTVV.